This TCR beta chain was documented in a study of T cells in localized non-small cell lung cancer. The CDR3 runs 12 residues. With 6 bases clipped from V and 3 bases from J, the junction kept 3 bases outside the gene matches. CDR1 and CDR2 (germline): SQVTM, ANQGSEA. Generated by immunoSEQ multiplex PCR, the TCRdb table keeps only in-frame clones and is missing some. Of 40,000 to 50,000 clones listed, 88% were seen once; the top ten hold about 2.8%. This sequence joins TRBV29-1 and TRBJ2-7; 9 positions agree with TRBD1. This TCR derives from an older female donor with stage I squamous cell lung carcinoma. Source: peripheral blood, taken before any cancer treatment. The CDR3 sequence: CSVRTGVYEQYF. In DNA, the CDR3 is TGCAGCGTGAGGACAGGGGTCTACGAGCAGTACTTC.